This section outlines one T cell receptor beta chain sequence together with its context. The data were taken from a study of control samples from healthy donors and cancer patients. TCRdb's copy holds only in-frame clones and misses some; the assay was immunoSEQ multiplex PCR. The repertoire includes under 80,000 clones, 90% to 95% of them detected once, and about 6% sits in the top ten. Per the germline V gene, CDR1 is SEHNR and CDR2 is FQNEAQ (reference sequence). The length of the CDR3 is 14 residues. Trimming stripped 1 base from V and 5 bases from J, with 11 bases between. What was sequenced was blood. This receptor was taken from a woman aged 40 to 50 in good health. This rearrangement joins TRBV7-9 to TRBJ1-1; D might be TRBD1 (5 bases). CDR3 loop: CASSLVDRGTEAFF. Written as DNA, the CDR3 is TGTGCCAGCAGCTTAGTAGACAGAGGGACTGAAGCTTTCTTT.